This T cell receptor beta chain comes out of a study of T cell repertoires in cytomegalovirus infection. Overall study: TCR beta signatures that were public indicated CMV infection and matching HLA type.

V was clipped by 1 base and J by 4 bases, with 5 bases between them. Per the germline V gene, CDR1 is SGHRS and CDR2 is YFSETQ. The CDR3 runs to 12 residues. Broader study findings: In two of eight donors, the top clonotype was HLA-C-restricted CMV-specific. Frequencies of public TCR beta families were cumulated, and this identified carriers of CMV plus the relevant HLA.

Each CDR3 protein gets one entry after TCRdb re-called the reads with MiXCR. The data contain about 680,000 distinct CDR3 sequences, approximately 24% of them singletons. This clonotype has a handful of counts. Its antigen is not identified. The TCR originated in a human donor in good health (CMV status not recorded). Some clones in this sample may be carry-over from other donors' samples. V gene TRBV5-1 combines with J gene TRBJ1-1; D not certain. The material sequenced was CD8+ T cells from PBMCs. The CDR3, as DNA: TGCGCCAGCAGCTTGTCGGCCACTGAAGCTTTCTTT. Its translation is CASSLSATEAFF.